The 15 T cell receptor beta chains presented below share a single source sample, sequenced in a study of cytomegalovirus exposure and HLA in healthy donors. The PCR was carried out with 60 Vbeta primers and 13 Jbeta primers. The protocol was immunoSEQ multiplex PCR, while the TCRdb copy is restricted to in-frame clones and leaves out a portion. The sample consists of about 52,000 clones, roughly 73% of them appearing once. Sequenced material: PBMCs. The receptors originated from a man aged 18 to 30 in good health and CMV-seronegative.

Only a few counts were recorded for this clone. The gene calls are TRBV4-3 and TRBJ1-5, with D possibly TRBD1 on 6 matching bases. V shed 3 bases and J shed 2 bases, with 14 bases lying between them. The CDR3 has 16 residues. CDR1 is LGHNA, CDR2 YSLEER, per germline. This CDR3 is CASSQEQGRGNQPQHF. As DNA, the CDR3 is TGCGCCAGCAGCCAGGAACAGGGAAGGGGCAATCAGCCCCAGCATTTT.

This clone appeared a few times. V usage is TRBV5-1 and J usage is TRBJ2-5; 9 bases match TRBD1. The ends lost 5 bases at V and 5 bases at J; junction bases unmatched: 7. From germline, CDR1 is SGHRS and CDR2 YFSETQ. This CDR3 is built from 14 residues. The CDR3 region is CASRIQGAVETQYF. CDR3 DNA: TGCGCCAGCAGGATACAGGGGGCGGTTGAGACCCAGTACTTC.

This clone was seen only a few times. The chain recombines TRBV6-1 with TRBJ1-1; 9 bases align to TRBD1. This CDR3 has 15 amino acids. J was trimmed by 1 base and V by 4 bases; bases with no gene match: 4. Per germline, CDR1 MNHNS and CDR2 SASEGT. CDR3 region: CASSAQDRGNTEAFF. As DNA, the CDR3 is TGTGCCAGCAGTGCTCAGGACAGGGGGAACACTGAAGCTTTCTTT.

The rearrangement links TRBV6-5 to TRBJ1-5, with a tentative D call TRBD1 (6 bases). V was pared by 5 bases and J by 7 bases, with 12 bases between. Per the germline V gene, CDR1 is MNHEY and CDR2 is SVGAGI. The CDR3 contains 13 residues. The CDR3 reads CASSLGGAQPQHF. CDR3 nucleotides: TGTGCCAGCAGTCTCGGGGGGGCCCAGCCCCAGCATTTT.

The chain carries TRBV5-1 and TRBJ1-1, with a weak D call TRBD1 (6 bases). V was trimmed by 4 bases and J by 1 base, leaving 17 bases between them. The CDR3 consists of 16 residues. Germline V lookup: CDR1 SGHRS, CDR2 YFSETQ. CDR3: CASSPIGRGGNTEAFF. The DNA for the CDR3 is TGCGCCAGCAGCCCTATCGGTAGAGGGGGGAACACTGAAGCTTTCTTT.

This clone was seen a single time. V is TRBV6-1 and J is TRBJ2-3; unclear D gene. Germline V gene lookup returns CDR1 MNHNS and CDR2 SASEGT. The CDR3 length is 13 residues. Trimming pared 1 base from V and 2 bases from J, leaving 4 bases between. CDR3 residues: CASSEVYTDTQYF. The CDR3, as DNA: TGTGCCAGCAGTGAAGTATACACAGATACGCAGTATTTT.

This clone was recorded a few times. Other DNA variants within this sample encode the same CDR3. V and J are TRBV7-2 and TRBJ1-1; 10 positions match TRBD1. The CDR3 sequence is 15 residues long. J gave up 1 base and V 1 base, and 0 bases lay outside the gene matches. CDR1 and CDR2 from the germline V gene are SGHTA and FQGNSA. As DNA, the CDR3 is TGTGCCAGCAGCTTAGGGACAGGGGGGAACACTGAAGCTTTCTTT. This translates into CASSLGTGGNTEAFF.

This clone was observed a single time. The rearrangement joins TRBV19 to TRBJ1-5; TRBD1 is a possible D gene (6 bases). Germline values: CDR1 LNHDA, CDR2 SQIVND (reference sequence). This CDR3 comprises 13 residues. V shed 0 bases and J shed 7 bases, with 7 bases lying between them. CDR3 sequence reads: CASSIEGTQPQHF. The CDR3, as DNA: TGTGCCAGTAGTATAGAGGGGACACAGCCCCAGCATTTT.

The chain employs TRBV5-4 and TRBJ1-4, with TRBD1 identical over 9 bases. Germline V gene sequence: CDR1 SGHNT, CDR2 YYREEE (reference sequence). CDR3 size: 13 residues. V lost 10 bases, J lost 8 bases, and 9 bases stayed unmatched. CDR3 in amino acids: CAGKDRGGEKLFF. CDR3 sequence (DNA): TGTGCCGGGAAGGACAGGGGTGGGGAAAAACTGTTTTTT. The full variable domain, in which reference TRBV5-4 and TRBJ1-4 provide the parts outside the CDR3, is ETGVTQSPTHLIKTRGQQVTLRCSSQSGHNTVSWYQQALGQGPQFIFQYYREEENGRGNFPPRFSGLQFPNYSSELNVNALELDDSALYLCAGKDRGGEKLFFGSGTQLSVL.

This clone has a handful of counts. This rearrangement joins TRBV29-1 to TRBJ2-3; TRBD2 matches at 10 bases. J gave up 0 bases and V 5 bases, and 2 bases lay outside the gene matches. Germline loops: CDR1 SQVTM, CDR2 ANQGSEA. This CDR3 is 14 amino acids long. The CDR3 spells CSVRTSGSTDTQYF. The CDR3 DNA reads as TGCAGCGTTCGGACTAGCGGCAGCACAGATACGCAGTATTTT.

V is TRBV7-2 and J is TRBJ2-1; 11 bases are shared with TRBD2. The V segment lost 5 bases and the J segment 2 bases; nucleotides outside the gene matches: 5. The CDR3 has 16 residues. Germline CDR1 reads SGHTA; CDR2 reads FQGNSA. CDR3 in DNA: TGTGCCAGCAGCACCGATAGCGGGAGGGCCTACAATGAGCAGTTCTTC. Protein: CASSTDSGRAYNEQFF.

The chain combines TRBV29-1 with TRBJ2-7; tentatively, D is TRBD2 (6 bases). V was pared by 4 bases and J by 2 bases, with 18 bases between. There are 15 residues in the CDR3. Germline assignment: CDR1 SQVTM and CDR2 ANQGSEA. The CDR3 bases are TGCAGCGTTGGGGGGGAACGGACGGTTCCCTACGAGCAGTACTTC. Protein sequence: CSVGGERTVPYEQYF.

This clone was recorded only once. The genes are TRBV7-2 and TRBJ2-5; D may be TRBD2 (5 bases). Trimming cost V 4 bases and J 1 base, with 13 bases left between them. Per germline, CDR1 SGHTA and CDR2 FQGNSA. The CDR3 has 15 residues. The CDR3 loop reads CASSSAGRGQETQYF. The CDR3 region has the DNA TGTGCCAGCAGCTCCGCAGGACGGGGCCAAGAGACCCAGTACTTC. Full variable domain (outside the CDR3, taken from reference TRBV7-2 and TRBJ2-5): GAGVSQSPSNKVTEKGKDVELRCDPISGHTALYWYRQSLGQGLEFLIYFQGNSAPDKSGLPSDRFSAERTGGSVSTLTIQRTQQEDSAVYLCASSSAGRGQETQYFGPGTRLLVL.

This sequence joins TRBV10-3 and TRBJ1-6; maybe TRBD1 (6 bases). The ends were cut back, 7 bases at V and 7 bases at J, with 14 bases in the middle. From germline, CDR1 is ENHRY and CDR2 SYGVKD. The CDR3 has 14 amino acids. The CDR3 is CAINSPGANSPLHF. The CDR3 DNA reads TGTGCCATCAACTCTCCAGGGGCCAATTCACCCCTCCACTTT.

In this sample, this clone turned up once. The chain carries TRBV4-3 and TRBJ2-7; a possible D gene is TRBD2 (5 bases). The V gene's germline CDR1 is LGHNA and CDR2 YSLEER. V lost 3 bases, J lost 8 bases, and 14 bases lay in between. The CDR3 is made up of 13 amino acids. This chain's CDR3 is CASSHEVGAQQYF. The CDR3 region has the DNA TGCGCCAGCAGCCACGAGGTGGGAGCCCAGCAGTACTTC.